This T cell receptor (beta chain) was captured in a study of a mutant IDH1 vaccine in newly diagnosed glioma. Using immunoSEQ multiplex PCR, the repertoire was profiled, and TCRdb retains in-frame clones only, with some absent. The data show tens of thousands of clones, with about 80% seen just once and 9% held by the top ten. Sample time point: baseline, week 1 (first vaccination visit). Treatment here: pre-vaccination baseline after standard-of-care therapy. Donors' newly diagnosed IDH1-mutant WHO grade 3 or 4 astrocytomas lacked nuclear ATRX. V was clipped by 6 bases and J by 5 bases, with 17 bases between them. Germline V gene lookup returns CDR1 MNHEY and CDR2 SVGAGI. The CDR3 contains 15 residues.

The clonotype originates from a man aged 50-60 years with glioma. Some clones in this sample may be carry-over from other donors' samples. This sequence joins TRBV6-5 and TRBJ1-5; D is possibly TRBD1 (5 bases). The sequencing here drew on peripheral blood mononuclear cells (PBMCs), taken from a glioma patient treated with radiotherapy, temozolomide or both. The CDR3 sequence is CASRPVSREDQPQHF. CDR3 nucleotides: TGTGCCAGCAGACCCGTTAGCAGGGAAGATCAGCCCCAGCATTTT.